Reported below is one T cell receptor (beta chain). Its antigen remains unknown. The data belong to a study of T cell repertoires in cytomegalovirus infection. Study details: The study used recently identified HLA-C-restricted and well-studied HLA-B-restricted CMV epitopes. Through public TCR beta signatures, both CMV infection and matching HLA type were indicated.

V gave up 3 bases and J gave up 8 bases, with 10 bases separating them. Germline V lookup: CDR1 SQVTM, CDR2 ANQGSEA. The CDR3 is 11 amino acids. TCRdb itself ran the reads through MiXCR, one entry per CDR3 protein. The data contain a few hundred thousand distinct CDR3 sequences, just under 40% of them singletons. Study conclusions and caveats: Within the response measured ex vivo, HLA-C-restricted CMV-specific TCR beta clonotypes were dominant. Cumulative public TCR beta family frequency identified CMV carriers with the relevant HLA.

The TCR comes from a human donor in good health (CMV status not recorded). Some clones in this sample may be carry-over from other donors' samples. The chain employs TRBV29-1 and TRBJ1-2; unclear D gene. Specimen: cultured PBMCs, collected from culture after CMV antigen stimulation. The CDR3 region has the DNA TGCAGCGTTGAGGCATCCTGGGGCTACACCTTC. It specifies CSVEASWGYTF.